A single sample is the source of the 8 T cell receptor beta chains below, sequenced in a study of breast tumors, draining lymph nodes, adjacent tissues. MiXCR, run by TCRdb on the multiplex PCR reads, gives a single entry per CDR3 protein. The data hold some 65,000 distinct CDR3 sequences, with approximately 40% observed a single time. Source material: breast tumor tissue. These receptors were obtained from a female donor with breast cancer. Some clones in this sample may be carry-over from other donors' samples.

For the CDR3, the DNA is TGTGCCAGCAGCGTAGACGCGGGAAATTCACCCCTCCACTTT. Protein: CASSVDAGNSPLHF. The chain employs TRBV9 and TRBJ1-6; D is ambiguous. CDR1 is SGDLS and CDR2 is YYNGEE in the germline V gene. V gave up 0 bases and J gave up 7 bases, with 8 bases separating them. The CDR3 has 14 residues.

A note on this clonotype: The junction does not match germline at one end; this may be a read error. The V call is TRBV7-7, the J call TRBJ2-5, with D possibly matching TRBD2 (5 bases). Per germline, CDR1 SSHAT and CDR2 FNYEAQ (reference sequence). CDR3 size: 14 residues. The CDR3 loop is CASSHPTGEETQYF. CDR3 coding DNA: TGTGCTAGCAGCCACCCCACCGGGGAAGAGACCCAGTACTTC.

In this sample, this clonotype turned up many times. The rearrangement uses TRBV3-1 and TRBJ2-3; the match to TRBD2 covers 8 bases. Germline CDR1 LGHDT, CDR2 YNNKEL (reference sequence). This CDR3 region has 15 residues. J was trimmed by 6 bases and V by 2 bases; bases with no gene match: 7. Here the CDR3 reads CASSQQSGGRDTQYF. The CDR3 DNA sequence: TGTGCCAGCAGCCAACAAAGCGGGGGCAGGGATACGCAGTATTTT.

A word on this clonotype: One end of the junction varies from germline; a read error may be responsible. This chain uses TRBV3-1 with TRBJ2-2, with 7 bases aligning to TRBD2. This CDR3 has 15 amino acids. Germline V gene sequence: CDR1 LGHDT, CDR2 YNNKEL (reference sequence). The CDR3 nucleotides read TGTGTCAGCAGCCCGCTAGCGGAGCACACCGGGGAGCTGTTTTTT. Residues: CVSSPLAEHTGELFF. Drawing the rest from reference TRBV3-1 and TRBJ2-2, the complete variable domain is DTAVSQTPKYLVTQMGNDKSIKCEQNLGHDTMYWYKQDSKKFLKIMFSYNNKELIINETVPNRFSPKSPDKAHLNLHINSLELGDSAVYFCVSSPLAEHTGELFFGEGSRLTVL.

The gene calls are TRBV24-1 and TRBJ2-1; tentatively, D is TRBD2 (5 bases). CDR1 and CDR2 (germline): KGHDR, SFDVKD. The CDR3 loop spans 16 amino acids. The V gene lost 7 bases and the J gene lost 1 base, with 16 bases spanning the gap. Here the CDR3 reads CATRFRGQFSYNEQFF. The CDR3 DNA follows: TGTGCCACCAGGTTCCGAGGGCAGTTTTCCTACAATGAGCAGTTCTTC.

This clonotype was seen at least ten times. V and J are TRBV25-1 and TRBJ2-1; TRBD1 aligns across 12 bases. CDR3 length: 18 amino acids. The V gene's germline CDR1 is MGHDK and CDR2 SYGVNS. The junction had 7 bases not matched to a gene; V was cut back by 4 bases and J by 0 bases. This CDR3 reads CASSGGQGARVSYNEQFF. The CDR3 DNA follows: TGTGCCAGCAGTGGGGGACAGGGGGCCAGGGTCTCCTACAATGAGCAGTTCTTC.

This clonotype was observed many times. CDR3 sequence reads: CASTNTYEQYF. The CDR3 DNA follows: TGTGCCAGCACCAATACCTACGAGCAGTACTTC. The V gene is TRBV6-2 or TRBV6-3, the J gene TRBJ2-7; D uncertain. The germline CDR1 and CDR2 sequences are MNHEY and SVGEGT. The CDR3 is 11 amino acids. V was cut by 7 bases and J by 2 bases, with 6 bases left in between.

This clonotype came up a few times. A clone one base away is much larger, so this may be a read error. The chain has TRBV13 and TRBJ2-2; no clear D. CDR3 size: 17 residues. Trimming left V 3 bases short and J 6 bases short, with 20 bases between. Germline CDR1 and CDR2: PRHDT and FYEKMQ (reference sequence). The CDR3 sequence is CASSFQRVGYDAGELFF. DNA for the CDR3: TGTGCCAGCAGCTTCCAAAGAGTAGGTTATGACGCCGGGGAGCTGTTTTTT.